This T cell receptor (beta chain) was documented in a study of cytomegalovirus exposure and HLA in healthy donors. General study findings and limits: Analyzed later, association rates of TCRs varied across HLA loci, with DRB1 most and HLA-C fewest. According to an earlier analysis, most TCR beta V segments yielded productive rearrangements about 87% or about 30% of the time. Testing in vitro showed three CMV-associated chains specific for CMV antigens.

A remark on this clone: Its matching antigen is unknown.

The CDR3 covers 15 residues. Germline CDR1 reads SGHRS; CDR2 reads YFSETQ. Trimming shortened V by 0 bases and J by 4 bases, and 13 bases separated the two germline ends. A multiplex PCR was run with 60 Vbeta primers and 13 Jbeta primers. Profiling relied on immunoSEQ multiplex PCR, and the TCRdb table lists in-frame clones only, not all of them. The table includes 150,000 or so clones, approximately 85% detected once. Whereas donors were nominally healthy upon sampling, unrecorded immune exposures were probable. This TCR came from a woman in her late teens or twenties in good health and CMV-seronegative. Material for sequencing was PBMCs. The chain joins TRBV5-1 to TRBJ2-5; D might be TRBD2 (6 bases). This CDR3 is CASSLVVGGAETQYF. CDR3 bases: TGCGCCAGCAGCTTGGTAGTGGGGGGTGCAGAGACCCAGTACTTC.